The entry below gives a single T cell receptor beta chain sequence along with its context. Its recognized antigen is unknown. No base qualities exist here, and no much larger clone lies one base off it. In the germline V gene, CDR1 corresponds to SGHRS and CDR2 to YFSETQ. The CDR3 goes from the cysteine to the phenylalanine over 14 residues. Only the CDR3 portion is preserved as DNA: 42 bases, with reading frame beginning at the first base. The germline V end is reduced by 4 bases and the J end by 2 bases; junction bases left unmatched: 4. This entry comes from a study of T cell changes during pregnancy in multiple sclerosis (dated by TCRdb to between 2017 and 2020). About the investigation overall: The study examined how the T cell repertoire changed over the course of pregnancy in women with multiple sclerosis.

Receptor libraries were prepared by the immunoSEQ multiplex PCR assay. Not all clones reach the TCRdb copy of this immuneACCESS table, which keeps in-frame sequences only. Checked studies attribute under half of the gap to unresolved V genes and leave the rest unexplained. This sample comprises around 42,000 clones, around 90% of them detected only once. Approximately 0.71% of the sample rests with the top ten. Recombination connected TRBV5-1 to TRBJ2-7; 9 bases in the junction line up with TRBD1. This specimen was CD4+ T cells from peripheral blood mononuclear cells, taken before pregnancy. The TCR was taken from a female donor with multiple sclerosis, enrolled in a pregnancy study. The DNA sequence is TGCGCCAGCAGCGGACAGGGGTGGACCTACGAGCAGTACTTC. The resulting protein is CASSGQGWTYEQYF.